Shown below are 21 T cell receptor beta chains from a single sample sequenced in a study of CD8+CD57+ T cells in acquired aplastic anemia. TCR beta VDJ combinations and CDR3 sequences were profiled from genomic DNA. TCRdb analysed the reads with MiXCR anew, one entry per CDR3 protein. Among about 250,000 distinct CDR3 sequences, roughly half were seen once, and the ten largest hold over 7.5%. Flow cytometry had shown expanded CD8+CD57+ cells in the patients chosen for sequencing. Sample: sorted CD4+, CD8+, or CD8+CD57+ T cells (not recorded which) from PBMCs. These receptors originate from a human donor with aplastic anemia.

Regarding this clonotype: A much more abundant neighbour one base away suggests this may be a read error. The CDR3 does not close with the conserved phenylalanine or tryptophan, likely indicating a read error. This chain connects TRBV13 to TRBJ1-1; TRBD1 matches at 9 bases. The germline V gene encodes CDR1 PRHDT and CDR2 FYEKMQ (reference sequence). The CDR3 runs to 16 residues. Germline trimming cut 5 bases from V and 4 bases from J; bases unmatched to any gene: 11. The CDR3: CASSDRLQGAVTEAFL. In DNA, the CDR3 is TGTGCCAGCAGCGACCGACTACAGGGGGCAGTCACTGAAGCTTTCCTT.

In regard to this clonotype: Being one base from a much bigger clone, this may be a read error. This CDR3 is CASSQGRTGGIPLYF. The CDR3, as DNA: TGCGCCAGCAGCCAGGGGAGGACAGGGGGCATACCCCTCTACTTT. This chain joins TRBV7-9 and TRBJ1-6; 11 positions match TRBD1. The CDR3 has 15 amino acids. Germline lookup yields CDR1 SEHNR and CDR2 FQNEAQ (reference sequence).

The V call is TRBV6-5, the J call TRBJ1-6, with no clear D. This CDR3 has 16 amino acids. Trimming shortened V by 6 bases and J by 1 base, and 13 bases separated the two germline ends. Germline V CDR1 and CDR2: MNHEY, SVGAGI. CDR3 nucleotides: TGTGCCAGCAGCCGGGGTAGGGAATCCTATAATTCACCCCTCCACTTT. As protein: CASSRGRESYNSPLHF.

The chain employs TRBV7-2 and TRBJ2-3; TRBD2 might be the D (5 bases). V was shortened by 1 base and J by 6 bases, with 14 bases between the two germline ends. This CDR3 is built from 15 residues. Per germline, CDR1 SGHTA and CDR2 FQGNSA. The CDR3 DNA sequence: TGTGCCAGCAGCTTAGTGGCTGGAGGATACGATACGCAGTATTTT. This sequence encodes CASSLVAGGYDTQYF. Combining the CDR3 with reference TRBV7-2 and TRBJ2-3 gives the whole variable domain GAGVSQSPSNKVTEKGKDVELRCDPISGHTALYWYRQSLGQGLEFLIYFQGNSAPDKSGLPSDRFSAERTGGSVSTLTIQRTQQEDSAVYLCASSLVAGGYDTQYFGPGTRLTVL.

This clonotype was seen at least ten times. The chain uses TRBV19 and TRBJ1-2; TRBD1 matches 7 bases. Germline trimming cut 5 bases from V and 4 bases from J; bases unmatched to any gene: 4. CDR3 length equals 13 residues. Per germline, CDR1 LNHDA and CDR2 SQIVND (reference sequence). DNA for the CDR3: TGTGCCAGTAGTGGGGGACAGATCTATGGCTACACCTTC. Translation: CASSGGQIYGYTF.

The chain combines TRBV7-9 with TRBJ2-7; 8 nucleotides agree with TRBD2. The V gene end was trimmed by 1 base and the J gene end by 3 bases; junction bases not matched to a gene: 2. Germline CDR1 is SEHNR and CDR2 is FQNEAQ (reference sequence). This CDR3 has 14 amino acids. The CDR3 DNA follows: TGTGCCAGCAGCTTAGAGCTAGCGGGCTACGAGCAGTACTTC. Translating gives CASSLELAGYEQYF. Combining the CDR3 with reference TRBV7-9 and TRBJ2-7 gives the whole variable domain DTGVSQNPRHKITKRGQNVTFRCDPISEHNRLYWYRQTLGQGPEFLTYFQNEAQLEKSRLLSDRFSAERPKGSFSTLEIQRTEQGDSAMYLCASSLELAGYEQYFGPGTRLTVT.

The CDR3 nucleotides are TGCGCCAGCTGGCTGGGTGAAGATACGCAGTATTTT. Its protein is CASWLGEDTQYF. V gene TRBV10-2 combines with J gene TRBJ2-3; no firm D call. Trimming shortened V by 8 bases and J by 5 bases, and 11 bases separated the two germline ends. The CDR3 runs to 12 residues. CDR1 WSHSY and CDR2 SAAADI come from the germline V gene.

This rearrangement joins TRBV12-3 or TRBV12-4 to TRBJ2-5, with D possibly matching TRBD2 (6 bases). Trimming shortened V by 4 bases and J by 5 bases, and 14 bases separated the two germline ends. The CDR3 totals 14 residues. The chain's CDR3 is CASSWAGFGETQYF. DNA for the CDR3: TGTGCCAGCAGTTGGGCGGGGTTTGGGGAGACCCAGTACTTC.

This chain joins TRBV15 and TRBJ2-7, with 8 bases matching TRBD1. The V gene's germline CDR1 is LNHNV and CDR2 YYDKDF (reference sequence). This CDR3 is 13 amino acids long. V dropped 3 bases and J dropped 7; count of bases not matched to a gene: 5. CDR3 residues: CATSRNRDREQYF. CDR3 sequence (DNA): TGTGCCACCAGCAGGAACCGGGACAGGGAGCAGTACTTC.

A word on this clonotype: This sequence may be a read error, since a much larger clone differs from it by one base. The chain uses TRBV9 and TRBJ2-2; TRBD1 aligns across 8 bases. Germline assignment: CDR1 SGDLS and CDR2 YYNGEE. The CDR3 is 15 amino acids. This CDR3 reads CASSVGDQGAGELSF. Written as DNA, the CDR3 is TGTGCCAGCAGCGTAGGAGATCAGGGGGCCGGGGAGCTGTCTTTT.

The CDR3 loop is CSVRGSHNNEQFF. The CDR3 coding sequence is TGCAGCGTTCGGGGGAGTCATAACAATGAGCAGTTCTTC. The chain carries TRBV29-1 and TRBJ2-1; possibly TRBD2 for D (6 bases). CDR1 is SQVTM and CDR2 is ANQGSEA in the germline V gene. This CDR3 contains 13 residues. Trimming removed 5 bases at V and 5 bases at J, with 13 bases between.

The rearrangement links TRBV7-3 to TRBJ1-2, with D possibly matching TRBD1 (6 bases). CDR1 and CDR2 (germline): SGHTA, FQGTGA. The CDR3 loop spans 16 amino acids. Trimming removed 5 bases from V and 4 bases from J, with 20 bases in between. Here the CDR3 DNA reads TGTGCCAGCAGCCTATCGGGGGGCAGTTCCCTCTATGGCTACACCTTC. It encodes CASSLSGGSSLYGYTF.

As regards this clonotype: Since the CDR3 does not end with the conserved phenylalanine or tryptophan, this likely comes from a read error. The DNA is left out, because the CDR3 cannot be placed on it with certainty; the CDR3 is given as TCRdb lists it. The chain employs TRBV7-9 and TRBJ2-7. Inclusive of both ends, the CDR3 amounts to 9 amino acids. Looked up from germline, CDR1 is SEHNR and CDR2 is FQNEAQ (reference sequence). The CDR3 protein is CASSLATTT.

This chain links TRBV25-1 with TRBJ1-4; D uncertain. CDR3 length equals 13 residues. The germline gives CDR1 MGHDK, CDR2 SYGVNS. V was clipped by 3 bases and J by 0 bases, with 2 bases between them. CDR3 in DNA: TGTGCCAGCAGTGATGCAACTAATGAAAAACTGTTTTTT. Translated: CASSDATNEKLFF.

Ten or more counts support this clonotype. The J gene is TRBJ2-1, the V gene TRBV29-1; 8 nucleotides line up with TRBD1. The CDR3 totals 16 residues. With 3 bases clipped from V and 1 base from J, the junction kept 8 bases outside the gene matches. The germline V gene has CDR1 SQVTM and CDR2 ANQGSEA. The CDR3 is CSVEGQVQLSYNEQFF. The CDR3 region has the DNA TGCAGCGTTGAGGGACAGGTCCAACTTTCCTACAATGAGCAGTTCTTC.

In this sample, this clonotype turned up many times. The CDR3 DNA follows: TGTGCCAGCAGAGATGAGGTGGGAGAGACCCAGTACTTC. Protein: CASRDEVGETQYF. This chain uses TRBV7-2 with TRBJ2-5; D gene ambiguous. Germline V gene lookup returns CDR1 SGHTA and CDR2 FQGNSA. Trimming shortened V by 6 bases and J by 4 bases, and 12 bases separated the two germline ends. This CDR3 contains 13 residues.

This chain uses TRBV10-3 with TRBJ2-3; a weak D match, TRBD2 (5 bases). The CDR3 is made up of 13 amino acids. Germline V gene sequence: CDR1 ENHRY, CDR2 SYGVKD. Trimming took off 2 bases at V and 5 bases at J, with 8 bases between the two ends. CDR3 protein: CAISETRGDTQYF. CDR3 nucleotide sequence: TGTGCCATCAGTGAGACCCGGGGAGATACGCAGTATTTT.

In this sample, this clonotype turned up a few times. The V gene is TRBV7-2, the J gene TRBJ2-7, with D perhaps matching TRBD1 (6 bases). The germline V gene has CDR1 SGHTA and CDR2 FQGNSA. Trimming left V 10 bases short and J 5 bases short, with 21 bases between. The CDR3 is 14 residues long. The CDR3 DNA follows: TGTGCCACCCGTAGAGGGCAAGAGGGGGACGAGCAGTACTTC. Translated: CATRRGQEGDEQYF.

This chain links TRBV7-9 with TRBJ1-1, with 7 bases lining up with TRBD1. The junction had 22 bases not matched to a gene; V was cut back by 4 bases and J by 14 bases. In germline, CDR1 is SEHNR, CDR2 FQNEAQ (reference sequence). This CDR3 region has 16 residues. CDR3 in amino acids: CASSSLDGTVYTVAFF. In DNA, the CDR3 is TGTGCCAGCAGCTCCCTTGATGGGACAGTTTACACTGTAGCCTTCTTT. The whole variable domain, filled in from reference TRBV7-9 and TRBJ1-1, reads DTGVSQNPRHKITKRGQNVTFRCDPISEHNRLYWYRQTLGQGPEFLTYFQNEAQLEKSRLLSDRFSAERPKGSFSTLEIQRTEQGDSAMYLCASSSLDGTVYTVAFFGQGTRLTVV.

This clonotype was seen a handful of times. The CDR3 reads CASSQKFGGGELFF. The CDR3 bases are TGCGCCAGCAGCCAAAAATTCGGTGGCGGGGAGCTGTTTTTT. The J gene is TRBJ2-2, the V gene TRBV4-3; D remains unclear. Germline V CDR1 and CDR2: LGHNA, YSLEER. This CDR3 region has 14 residues. The ends were cut back, 2 bases at V and 7 bases at J, with 11 bases in the middle.

About this clonotype itself: It may be a read error: a sequence one base away is much more abundant. The chain combines TRBV10-3 with TRBJ2-1, with 8 bases that match TRBD1. J lost 0 bases, V lost 6 bases, and 1 base had no gene match. The length of the CDR3 is 14 residues. The V gene's germline CDR1 is ENHRY and CDR2 SYGVKD. CDR3 bases: TGTGCCATCAGCGGGACAGGCTCCTACAATGAGCAGTTCTTC. The encoded protein is CAISGTGSYNEQFF.